This T cell receptor (beta chain) was obtained from a study of cytomegalovirus exposure and HLA in healthy donors. J gave up 4 bases and V 5 bases, and 4 bases lay outside the gene matches. The V gene's germline CDR1 is SNHLY and CDR2 FYNNEI. The CDR3 length is 14 residues. The PCR had 60 Vbeta and 13 Jbeta primers. TCRdb keeps only in-frame clones here, not all; method: immunoSEQ multiplex PCR. Among under 95,000 clones listed, around 81% were seen once. This receptor was identified in a male donor in good health and CMV-seronegative. The J gene is TRBJ1-1, the V gene TRBV2, with 10 bases that match TRBD1. The sequencing input was PBMCs. The CDR3 spells CASSPDRGLTEAFF. For the CDR3, the DNA is TGTGCCAGCAGTCCTGACAGGGGGCTCACTGAAGCTTTCTTT.